This T cell receptor (beta chain) emerged from a study of T cell repertoires in cytomegalovirus infection. The wider study: It was recently identified HLA-C-restricted and well-studied HLA-B-restricted CMV epitopes that the study used. CMV infection plus the matching HLA type was flagged by public TCR beta signatures. Study-wide results and caveats: Summed frequency of public TCR beta families distinguished CMV carriers with the relevant HLA.

Each CDR3 protein gets one entry after TCRdb re-called the reads with MiXCR. The table lists hundreds of thousands of distinct CDR3 sequences, around 30% of them singletons, with roughly 20% in the top ten. Turning to this clonotype: Its antigen is as yet unknown.

The CDR3 consists of 17 residues. Per the germline V gene, CDR1 is MNHEY and CDR2 is SVGAGI. V lost 2 bases to trimming and J lost 4 bases; unmatched junction nucleotides: 13. The TCR comes from a human donor in good health (CMV status not recorded). Some clones in this sample may be carry-over from other donors' samples. Material: cultured PBMCs, obtained from culture after CMV antigen stimulation. The V call is TRBV6-5, the J call TRBJ1-2; TRBD1 aligns across 7 bases. CDR3 DNA: TGTGCCAGCAGTTACGGGTCGACCTGGACAGGAGGCTATGGCTACACCTTC. This codes for CASSYGSTWTGGYGYTF.